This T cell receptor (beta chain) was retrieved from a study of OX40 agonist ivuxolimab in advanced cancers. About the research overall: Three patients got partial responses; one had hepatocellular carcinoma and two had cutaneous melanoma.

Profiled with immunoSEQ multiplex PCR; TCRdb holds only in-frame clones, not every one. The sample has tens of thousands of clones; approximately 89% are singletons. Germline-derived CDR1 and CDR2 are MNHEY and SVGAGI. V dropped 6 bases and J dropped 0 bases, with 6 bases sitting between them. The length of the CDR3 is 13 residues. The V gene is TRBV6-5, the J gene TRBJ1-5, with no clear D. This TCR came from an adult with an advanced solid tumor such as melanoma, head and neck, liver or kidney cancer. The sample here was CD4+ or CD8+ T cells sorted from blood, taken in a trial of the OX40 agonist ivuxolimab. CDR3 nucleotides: TGTGCCAGCAGCCCATATAGCAATCAGCCCCAGCATTTT. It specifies CASSPYSNQPQHF.